A single sample gave rise to the 9 T cell receptor beta chains below, sequenced in a study of shared clonotypes between healthy human individuals. Assay: immunoSEQ multiplex PCR; the TCRdb copy retains only in-frame clones and omits some. The sample lists around 88,000 clones, 67% occurring once. Sequenced input: memory CD8+ T cells sorted from blood. Indicated subset: CD45RO+ cells pooled with CCR7-negative TemRA cells. The source of these receptors is a man aged 30-40 years in good health.

The genes are TRBV27 and TRBJ1-1, with D uncertain. V lost 3 bases and J lost 0, with 8 bases in between. Germline lookup yields CDR1 MNHEY and CDR2 SMNVEV (reference sequence). The CDR3 consists of 14 residues. The CDR3 loop reads CASSLTGMNTEAFF. In nucleotides, the CDR3 is TGTGCCAGCAGTTTGACGGGTATGAACACTGAAGCTTTCTTT.

The chain uses TRBV14 and TRBJ2-1, with D perhaps matching TRBD2 (5 bases). V lost 4 bases to trimming and J lost 4 bases, with 20 bases between them. This CDR3 has 17 residues. CDR1 is SGHDN, CDR2 FVKESK, per germline. CDR3 amino acids: CASSPTARALRYNEQFF. The DNA of the CDR3 is TGTGCCAGCAGCCCCACCGCGAGGGCCTTGAGGTACAATGAGCAGTTCTTC.

This clone has just a few counts. The chain uses TRBV19 and TRBJ2-1, with TRBD2 matching 9 bases. The CDR3 is 15 residues long. CDR1 LNHDA and CDR2 SQIVND come from the germline V gene (reference sequence). V was clipped by 7 bases and J by 5 bases; unmatched bases: 9. The CDR3 sequence: CASKTTSGSHNEQFF. The CDR3 DNA reads as TGTGCCAGTAAAACGACTAGCGGATCTCACAATGAGCAGTTCTTC.

The chain combines TRBV25-1 with TRBJ2-3; a weak D match, TRBD2 (7 bases). Germline lookup yields CDR1 MGHDK and CDR2 SYGVNS. This CDR3 is 16 amino acids long. Trimming stripped 3 bases from V and 0 bases from J, with 13 bases between. This CDR3 is CASSDPGGESTDTQYF. In DNA, the CDR3 is TGTGCCAGCAGTGATCCGGGGGGCGAAAGCACAGATACGCAGTATTTT. Based on the CDR3 plus reference TRBV25-1 and TRBJ2-3, the full variable domain is EADIYQTPRYLVIGTGKKITLECSQTMGHDKMYWYQQDPGMELHLIHYSYGVNSTEKGDLSSESTVSRIRTEHFPLTLESARPSHTSQYLCASSDPGGESTDTQYFGPGTRLTVL.

The V and J genes are TRBV6-1 and TRBJ2-1; a weak D match, TRBD2 (6 bases). CDR3 size: 14 residues. Per the germline V gene, CDR1 is MNHNS and CDR2 is SASEGT. V was shortened by 2 bases and J by 4 bases, with 9 bases between the two germline ends. CDR3 amino acids: CASSELGGYNEQFF. The CDR3, as DNA: TGTGCCAGCAGTGAACTCGGAGGGTACAATGAGCAGTTCTTC.

This clone was seen repeatedly, ten times or more. V gene TRBV19 combines with J gene TRBJ2-1; 7 bases are a match to TRBD2. The V and J ends lost 0 bases and 4 bases, in that order; junction bases with no gene match: 9. Germline V gene sequence: CDR1 LNHDA, CDR2 SQIVND (reference sequence). The CDR3 length is 17 residues. CDR3 sequence: CASSIDLGRPNYNEQFF. The DNA of the CDR3 is TGTGCCAGTAGTATAGATCTCGGGAGGCCCAATTACAATGAGCAGTTCTTC.

The chain links TRBV28 to TRBJ2-2; 9 positions match TRBD1. The germline gives CDR1 MDHEN, CDR2 SYDVKM. V lost 2 bases, J lost 2 bases, and 6 bases stayed unmatched. This CDR3 spans 17 amino acids. Here the CDR3 reads CASSLPMTGGNTGELFF. In DNA form, the CDR3 reads TGTGCCAGCAGTTTACCTATGACAGGGGGTAACACCGGGGAGCTGTTTTTT.

V and J are TRBV25-1 and TRBJ2-1; tentative D call: TRBD1 (5 bases). Germline V CDR1 and CDR2: MGHDK, SYGVNS. The V end was cut by 5 bases, the J end by 4 bases, with 24 bases between. The CDR3 is made up of 18 amino acids. CDR3 region: CASSIGSGHPLGYNEQFF. CDR3 bases: TGTGCCAGCAGTATTGGTTCAGGACACCCTTTGGGTTACAATGAGCAGTTCTTC.

This clone appeared a single time. A far larger clone is one base from this, pointing to a likely read error. This sample includes further DNA sequences coding for the same CDR3. This chain uses TRBV28 with TRBJ2-7; D possibly corresponds to TRBD1 (6 bases). The germline V gene has CDR1 MDHEN and CDR2 SYDVKM. This CDR3 has 14 residues. Trimming left V 6 bases short and J 4 bases short, with 16 bases between. The CDR3 nucleotides read TGTGCCAGCAGACCCCATACAGGGTTTTACGAGCAGTACTTC. This codes for CASRPHTGFYEQYF.